Detailed here is one T cell receptor beta chain. TCRdb used MiXCR to reprocess the 5' RACE reads, holding one entry per CDR3 protein. The table includes 500,000 to 700,000 distinct CDR3 sequences, just over 7% detected once. CDR1 is DFQATT and CDR2 is SNEGSKA in the germline V gene (reference sequence). Trimming stripped 3 bases from V and 5 bases from J, with 10 bases between. CDR3 length: 12 amino acids. This specimen comes from a study of identical twins. The data also belong to a second study, concerning yellow fever vaccine responses in identical twins.

Source material: PBMCs. The source is a young woman in good health. The V and J genes are TRBV20-1 and TRBJ2-5; the D is unclear. CDR3: CSARVMVETQYF. CDR3 DNA: TGCAGTGCTAGGGTAATGGTCGAGACCCAGTACTTC.